This is a list of T cell receptor beta chains from one sample in a study of blood T cell repertoires in COVID-19. Data came from immunoSEQ multiplex PCR; TCRdb stores just in-frame clones and leaves some out. The sample contains under 300,000 clones, around 90% of which appear only once. The source material was PBMCs or T cells enriched from blood (not recorded which). The receptors originated from a woman aged 25 to 45 with acute COVID-19. CDR3s include the opening cysteine and the closing phenylalanine or tryptophan. Each record gives: J gene, CDR3 length, D gene, clone size, V gene, CDR3 DNA, CDR3 protein. The D gene is left open where the match is weak. Where a row states a size, it is once, few, many or the class of an expanded clone; other rows omit it.

J gene: TRBJ1-6; CDR3 length: 15; D gene: TRBD1; clone size: once; V gene: TRBV2; CDR3 DNA: TGTGCCAGCAACCCATCCGACAGGGAGCGCTCACCCCTCCACTTT; CDR3 protein: CASNPSDRERSPLHF
J gene: TRBJ2-7; CDR3 length: 12; D gene: .; clone size: .; V gene: TRBV28; CDR3 DNA: TGTGCCAGCAGTCGGACTACCGGCGAGCAGTACTTC; CDR3 protein: CASSRTTGEQYF
J gene: TRBJ2-1; CDR3 length: 15; D gene: TRBD2; clone size: once; V gene: TRBV19; CDR3 DNA: TGTGCCAGTAGTATGCCAGTTAGCGGGAGACGGGAGCAGTTCTTC; CDR3 protein: CASSMPVSGRREQFF
J gene: TRBJ1-1; CDR3 length: 14; D gene: TRBD1; clone size: .; V gene: TRBV6-5; CDR3 DNA: TGTGCCAGCAGTTACTCGACAGGGGTTCCTGAAGCTTTCTTT; CDR3 protein: CASSYSTGVPEAFF
J gene: TRBJ2-1; CDR3 length: 15; D gene: .; clone size: .; V gene: TRBV6-2/TRBV6-3; CDR3 DNA: TGTGCCAGCAGCCACTCAGGGAATCGGAACAATGAGCAGTTCTTC; CDR3 protein: CASSHSGNRNNEQFF
J gene: TRBJ1-1; CDR3 length: 13; D gene: .; clone size: .; V gene: TRBV5-1; CDR3 DNA: TGCGCCAGCAGCTTGAGGGAGGGCACTGAAGCTTTCTTT; CDR3 protein: CASSLREGTEAFF
J gene: TRBJ2-5; CDR3 length: 15; D gene: TRBD1; clone size: .; V gene: TRBV7-9; CDR3 DNA: TGTGCCAGCAGCTTTAGCCGGACAGGGGGGGAGACCCAGTACTTC; CDR3 protein: CASSFSRTGGETQYF
J gene: TRBJ2-3; CDR3 length: 14; D gene: .; clone size: .; V gene: TRBV5-6; CDR3 DNA: TGTGCCAGCAGATCTTGGGGGGGCGGAGATACGCAGTATTTT; CDR3 protein: CASRSWGGGDTQYF
J gene: TRBJ1-1; CDR3 length: 18; D gene: .; clone size: once; V gene: TRBV7-6; CDR3 DNA: TGTGCCAGCAGCCCTCGACCCCCGGGTGTGGTGATGAACACTGAAGCTTTCTTT; CDR3 protein: CASSPRPPGVVMNTEAFF
J gene: TRBJ1-2; CDR3 length: 12; D gene: .; clone size: .; V gene: TRBV28; CDR3 DNA: TGTGCCAGCAGCAGGGGAAACTATGGCTACACCTTC; CDR3 protein: CASSRGNYGYTF
J gene: TRBJ1-1; CDR3 length: 13; D gene: .; clone size: few; V gene: TRBV11-3; CDR3 DNA: TGTGCCAGCAGCTTCGACAGGAACACTGAAGCTTTCTTT; CDR3 protein: CASSFDRNTEAFF
J gene: TRBJ2-7; CDR3 length: 13; D gene: .; clone size: few; V gene: TRBV7-3; CDR3 DNA: TGTGCCAGCAGCTTAACTCGGGAACACGAGCAGTACTTC; CDR3 protein: CASSLTREHEQYF
J gene: TRBJ1-1; CDR3 length: 12; D gene: TRBD1; clone size: .; V gene: TRBV4-3; CDR3 DNA: TGCGCCAGCAGCCAAGGGTGGGGACAGTTTTTCTTT; CDR3 protein: CASSQGWGQFFF
J gene: TRBJ1-5; CDR3 length: 15; D gene: TRBD1; clone size: .; V gene: TRBV6-5; CDR3 DNA: TGTGCCAGCACATTGGACAGGGCAGGGAATCAGCCCCAGCATTTT; CDR3 protein: CASTLDRAGNQPQHF
J gene: TRBJ2-1; CDR3 length: 17; D gene: .; clone size: .; V gene: TRBV7-8; CDR3 DNA: TGTGCCAGCAGCTTAGCGACAGTCCCAAGCTCCTACAATGAGCAGTTCTTC; CDR3 protein: CASSLATVPSSYNEQFF
J gene: TRBJ1-2; CDR3 length: 10; D gene: .; clone size: .; V gene: TRBV25-1; CDR3 DNA: TGTGCCAGCAGCGTCTATGGCTACACCTTC; CDR3 protein: CASSVYGYTF
J gene: TRBJ1-2; CDR3 length: 15; D gene: .; clone size: .; V gene: TRBV3-1/TRBV3-2; CDR3 DNA: TGTGCCAGCAGCCAAGGTAACGGCGGAAACTATGGCTACACCTTC; CDR3 protein: CASSQGNGGNYGYTF
J gene: TRBJ2-7; CDR3 length: 14; D gene: TRBD2; clone size: .; V gene: TRBV4-1; CDR3 DNA: TGCGCCAGCAGCCAACCGGGAGGACTCTACGAGCAGTACTTC; CDR3 protein: CASSQPGGLYEQYF
J gene: TRBJ2-2; CDR3 length: 12; D gene: .; clone size: once; V gene: TRBV19; CDR3 DNA: TGTGCCAGTAGTGTCCCCGCCGGGGAGCTGTTTTTT; CDR3 protein: CASSVPAGELFF
J gene: TRBJ1-1; CDR3 length: 12; D gene: .; clone size: .; V gene: TRBV12-3/TRBV12-4; CDR3 DNA: TGTGCCAGCAGTTTTTCACAGACTGAAGCTTTCTTT; CDR3 protein: CASSFSQTEAFF
J gene: TRBJ1-6; CDR3 length: 13; D gene: .; clone size: .; V gene: TRBV5-6; CDR3 DNA: TGTGCCAGCAGCTTAACAGAAAATTCACCCCTCCACTTT; CDR3 protein: CASSLTENSPLHF
J gene: TRBJ1-2; CDR3 length: 15; D gene: .; clone size: .; V gene: TRBV25-1; CDR3 DNA: TGTGCCAGCAGTCCTCCCCCGGGGGGCCTCTATGGCTACACCTTC; CDR3 protein: CASSPPPGGLYGYTF
J gene: TRBJ2-1; CDR3 length: 15; D gene: TRBD2; clone size: .; V gene: TRBV6-5; CDR3 DNA: TGTGCCAGCAGTTACAGCGGACTAGTGAACAATGAGCAGTTCTTC; CDR3 protein: CASSYSGLVNNEQFF
J gene: TRBJ1-2; CDR3 length: 13; D gene: .; clone size: .; V gene: TRBV25-1; CDR3 DNA: TGTGCCAGCAGTTTCGCAGGGAACTATGGCTACACCTTC; CDR3 protein: CASSFAGNYGYTF